A selection of T cell receptor beta chains follows, all from one sample in a study of shared clonotypes between healthy human individuals. Generated by immunoSEQ multiplex PCR, the TCRdb table keeps only in-frame clones and is missing some. Here the sample spans 470,000 or so clones, approximately 78% being singletons. The source material was PBMCs. These receptors were taken from a woman in her forties in good health. Some clones in this sample may be carry-over from other donors' samples. The CDR3 runs from the conserved cysteine through the conserved F or W. The D gene is left open where the match is weak. Only some rows state a clone size, as once, few, many or a class for expanded clones.

J gene	clone size	D gene	V gene	CDR3 protein	CDR3 DNA
TRBJ1-4	-	-	TRBV6-6	CASAPGYPYEKLFF	TGTGCCAGCGCCCCAGGGTATCCTTATGAAAAACTGTTTTTT
TRBJ2-1	few	-	TRBV6-4	CASSVGGSSYNEQFF	TGTGCCAGCAGTGTTGGAGGGAGCTCCTACAATGAGCAGTTCTTC
TRBJ2-5	once	TRBD1	TRBV25-1	CASSVLPGGRETQYF	TGTGCCAGCAGTGTCTTACCAGGGGGCAGGGAGACCCAGTACTTC
TRBJ2-1	-	TRBD1	TRBV28	CASLTGGTRYNEQFF	TGTGCCAGCTTAACAGGGGGGACCCGATACAATGAGCAGTTCTTC
TRBJ2-6	-	TRBD1	TRBV7-8	CASSNRDRGYSGANVLTF	TGTGCCAGCAGCAACCGGGACAGGGGCTACTCTGGGGCCAACGTCCTGACTTTC
TRBJ2-6	-	-	TRBV5-7	CASVKGRVQSRANVLTF	TGTGCCAGCGTAAAAGGTCGCGTACAAAGTCGGGCCAACGTCCTGACTTTC
TRBJ2-5	-	TRBD2	TRBV11-2	CASSIPAGGETQYF	TGTGCCAGCAGCATACCAGCGGGAGGGGAGACCCAGTACTTC
TRBJ2-1	-	-	TRBV29-1	CSVEEGRGRSYNEQFF	TGCAGCGTTGAAGAAGGGAGAGGGAGGTCCTACAATGAGCAGTTCTTC
TRBJ2-7	-	-	TRBV9	CASPEAGKTRQVPYEQYF	TGTGCCAGCCCCGAAGCTGGTAAGACTAGGCAGGTTCCCTACGAGCAGTACTTC
TRBJ1-1	-	TRBD1	TRBV28	CASSPGTGRSNTEAFF	TGTGCCAGCAGTCCCGGGACAGGGAGGAGCAACACTGAAGCTTTCTTT
TRBJ1-1	-	TRBD1	TRBV2	CASNGQGGTEAFF	TGTGCCAGCAATGGACAGGGAGGTACTGAAGCTTTCTTT
TRBJ2-7	few	TRBD1	TRBV6-6	CASSGQGEGEQYF	TGTGCCAGTTCGGGACAGGGTGAGGGCGAGCAGTACTTC
TRBJ2-2	-	-	TRBV6-6	CASSYGATGELFF	TGTGCCAGCAGTTACGGCGCTACCGGGGAGCTGTTTTTT
TRBJ1-1	-	-	TRBV11-2	CASSPSGAPEAFF	TGTGCCAGCAGCCCTTCGGGGGCCCCCGAAGCTTTCTTT
TRBJ1-5	-	-	TRBV29-1	CSALTAGTNQPQHF	TGCAGCGCCCTGACGGCAGGAACGAATCAGCCCCAGCATTTT
TRBJ1-5	few	-	TRBV10-3	CAISESKDQPQHF	TGTGCCATCAGTGAGTCGAAGGATCAGCCCCAGCATTTT
TRBJ2-7	-	-	TRBV2	CASSVSGTYEQYF	TGTGCCAGCAGTGTTAGCGGAACCTACGAGCAGTACTTC
TRBJ2-3	-	TRBD2	TRBV7-3	CASTRGGGLAVTDTQYF	TGTGCCAGCACCAGAGGGGGGGGACTAGCGGTCACAGATACGCAGTATTTT
TRBJ2-7	once	-	TRBV28	CASSLTRWYEQYF	TGTGCCAGCAGTTTGACACGGTGGTACGAGCAGTACTTC
TRBJ2-1	-	-	TRBV28	CATDRDRGFNEQFF	TGTGCCACGGACCGGGACCGAGGGTTCAATGAGCAGTTCTTC
TRBJ1-2	few	-	TRBV2	CASTPGRYGYTF	TGTGCCAGCACTCCGGGACGCTATGGCTACACCTTC
TRBJ2-1	-	-	TRBV4-2	CASSQAVWTRGNEQFF	TGTGCCAGCAGCCAAGCGGTATGGACTCGCGGCAATGAGCAGTTCTTC
TRBJ2-3	few	-	TRBV7-2	CASSLGGTLDTQYF	TGTGCCAGCAGCTTAGGCGGGACCTTGGATACGCAGTATTTT
TRBJ2-1	-	-	TRBV11-2	CASSLARSEQFF	TGTGCCAGCAGCTTAGCCCGCAGTGAGCAGTTCTTC
TRBJ2-3	-	-	TRBV28	CASSLLQARTQYF	TGTGCCAGCAGCCTCCTCCAAGCTAGGACGCAGTATTTT
TRBJ2-7	-	-	TRBV11-1	CASSSSYEQYF	TGTGCCAGCAGCTCCTCCTACGAGCAGTACTTC
TRBJ2-5	-	TRBD1	TRBV27	CASSLLGTVADTQYF	TGTGCCAGCAGTTTATTGGGGACAGTCGCAGATACCCAGTACTTC
TRBJ1-5	-	-	TRBV28	CASTYGRLALRQPQHF	TGTGCCAGCACCTACGGGAGGTTAGCCTTACGTCAGCCCCAGCATTTT
TRBJ1-5	-	-	TRBV7-2	CASSSAPIQGWGNQPQHF	TGTGCCAGCAGCTCCGCACCAATACAGGGATGGGGCAATCAGCCCCAGCATTTT
TRBJ2-1	-	-	TRBV14	CASSQDGGEQFF	TGTGCCAGCAGCCAAGATGGGGGTGAGCAGTTCTTC
TRBJ2-7	-	TRBD2	TRBV7-3	CASSLMGTSDEQYF	TGTGCCAGCAGCTTAATGGGGACTAGTGACGAGCAGTACTTC
TRBJ2-7	-	TRBD2	TRBV6-5	CASSYSWEGLNEQYF	TGTGCCAGCAGTTACTCGTGGGAGGGCCTAAACGAGCAGTACTTC
TRBJ1-4	-	-	TRBV10-1	CASSEPMAREFGEKLFF	TGCGCCAGCAGTGAGCCTATGGCTAGGGAGTTCGGTGAAAAACTGTTTTTT
TRBJ2-7	once	-	TRBV2	CASRYGTHNYEQYF	TGTGCCAGCAGGTACGGGACACATAACTACGAGCAGTACTTC
TRBJ2-7	-	-	TRBV19	CASSLLHGESYEQYF	TGTGCCAGTAGTTTATTACACGGGGAATCCTACGAGCAGTACTTC
TRBJ2-7	-	TRBD1	TRBV5-4	CASSWQGAVNEQYF	TGTGCCAGCAGCTGGCAGGGGGCTGTCAACGAGCAGTACTTC
TRBJ1-1	few	TRBD1	TRBV12-5	CASGLGQGSVAFF	TGTGCTAGTGGTTTGGGACAGGGATCGGTAGCTTTCTTT
TRBJ2-6	once	-	TRBV21-1	CASSKVPTGVCSGANVLTF	TGTGCCAGCAGCAAAGTTCCTACAGGGGTGTGCTCTGGGGCCAACGTCCTGACTTTC
TRBJ1-2	-	-	TRBV19	CASSPTWPDYGYTF	TGTGCCAGTAGTCCCACTTGGCCTGACTATGGCTACACCTTC
TRBJ2-2	-	TRBD2	TRBV27	CASSLSLAGYTGELFF	TGTGCCAGCAGTTTATCGCTAGCGGGGTACACCGGGGAGCTGTTTTTT
TRBJ2-7	-	TRBD2	TRBV30	CAWSVLRTSGKTYEQYF	TGTGCCTGGAGTGTACTTAGGACTAGCGGAAAAACCTACGAGCAGTACTTC